This T cell receptor (beta chain) was sequenced in a study of T cell responses to AZD1222 COVID-19 vaccine. At the level of the study: Doses given second, at about 4 or about 12 weeks, were pooled. Study-wide results and caveats: Repertoire samples came only from after the peak T cell response. Seropositivity was recorded at baseline in only 6 or 7 AZD1222 recipients.

Repertoires were generated with immunoSEQ multiplex PCR, while TCRdb's copy carries only in-frame clones and drops some. Here the sample spans tens of thousands of clones, roughly 90% being singletons. As for this clone: The antigen remains undetermined.

V gave up 5 bases and J gave up 6 bases, with 12 bases separating them. CDR1 is LNHDA and CDR2 is SQIVND in the germline V gene (reference sequence). The CDR3 length is 13 residues. The genes are TRBV19 and TRBJ2-3; unclear D gene. The clonotype originates from an adult in good health. Sequenced material: peripheral blood, taken on day 0 of AZD1222 vaccination. CDR3 in DNA: TGTGCCAGTAGTGCAAAGACGGAGGATACGCAGTATTTT. Translated: CASSAKTEDTQYF.